This T cell receptor beta chain is drawn from a study of CD4 T cells in relation to SARS-CoV-2 and coronaviruses. Background on the study: TCR beta CDR3s were sequenced after approximately ten-day antigen culture of PBMCs.

The CDR3 extends over 13 amino acids. V lost 4 bases and J lost 2, with 4 bases in between. The germline CDR1 and CDR2 sequences are KGHDR and SFDVKD. Broader study findings: Pre-pandemic and post-infection samples never came from the same donor.

As to this clone: Antigen specificity is unknown.

CEF-cultured naive and memory CD4+ T cell DNA got survey-level sequencing. The repertoire was sequenced with immunoSEQ multiplex PCR; TCRdb's copy has only in-frame clones and lacks some. The table has more than 35,000 clones, under 80% seen once; the top ten hold about a fifth. The sequenced sample consisted of memory CD4+ T cells from PBMCs, cultured in vitro. The sequence was collected from an adult with COVID-19. The J gene is TRBJ2-2, the V gene TRBV24-1; D ambiguous. The CDR3 here is CATSEINTGELFF. The CDR3 DNA follows: TGTGCCACCAGTGAAATTAACACCGGGGAGCTGTTTTTT.